These 20 T cell receptor beta chains were all obtained from the same sample, sequenced in a study of T cells after posttransplantation cyclophosphamide. Data came from immunoSEQ multiplex PCR; TCRdb stores just in-frame clones and leaves some out. There are some 37,000 clones in the sample, none observed a single time. Sample: PBMCs. These TCRs come from a girl between 10 and 17 years old in good health, CMV-negative, and a related stem cell transplant donor.

The chain couples TRBV5-1 to TRBJ2-3, with D possibly being TRBD2 (5 bases). This CDR3 spans 15 amino acids. V lost 5 bases and J 0 bases, leaving 13 bases between the germline ends. CDR1 is SGHRS, CDR2 YFSETQ, per germline. The CDR3 here is CASRISVASTDTQYF. The DNA of the CDR3 is TGCGCCAGCAGGATTAGCGTAGCTAGCACAGATACGCAGTATTTT.

The chain combines TRBV6-5 with TRBJ2-7, with 8 bases that match TRBD1. Germline trimming cut 5 bases from V and 12 bases from J; bases unmatched to any gene: 18. The V gene's germline CDR1 is MNHEY and CDR2 SVGAGI. CDR3 length: 15 residues. The DNA for the CDR3 is TGTGCCAGCAGTGCTCTGGACAGGGATCACGCCGAGACGTACTTC. Amino acid sequence: CASSALDRDHAETYF.

This clone came up many times. J is TRBJ1-1 and V is TRBV2, with 7 bases that match TRBD1. The CDR3 is 14 amino acids. Germline values: CDR1 SNHLY, CDR2 FYNNEI. Losses at the gene ends were 5 bases for V and 2 bases for J; bases not matched to a gene: 5. CDR3 nucleotide sequence: TGTGCCAGCAGTCCTACAGGGGCTAACACTGAAGCTTTCTTT. This codes for CASSPTGANTEAFF.

The gene calls are TRBV29-1 and TRBJ2-7; TRBD1 aligns across 8 bases. Germline V gene data show CDR1 as SQVTM and CDR2 as ANQGSEA. V trimming: 4 bases; J trimming: 3 bases; junction bases outside the gene matches: 14. CDR3 length equals 16 residues. Written as DNA, the CDR3 is TGCAGCGTTGTCCTTCATGGACAGGGAGGAAGCTACGAGCAGTACTTC. Translating gives CSVVLHGQGGSYEQYF.

This clone was recorded at least ten times. DNA of the CDR3: TGTGCCAGCAGTGAAGCGGAGGTGGCAGCGGAAGCTTTCTTT. Its protein is CASSEAEVAAEAFF. The chain employs TRBV6-1 and TRBJ1-1; D unresolved. Trimming stripped 0 bases from V and 8 bases from J, with 13 bases between. CDR3 length: 14 amino acids. In germline, CDR1 is MNHNS, CDR2 SASEGT.

This clone appeared many times. The rearrangement links TRBV4-3 to TRBJ2-7; the match to TRBD2 covers 8 bases. The germline CDR1 and CDR2 sequences are LGHNA and YSLEER. The CDR3 runs 13 residues. Trimming removed 4 bases from V and 7 bases from J; junction bases left unmatched: 6. The CDR3 reads CASSPGLGGEQYF. The CDR3 coding sequence is TGCGCCAGCAGCCCGGGACTAGGTGGAGAGCAGTACTTC.

This clone was seen a few times. The chain uses TRBV7-3 and TRBJ1-1; weak D call: TRBD1 (6 bases). The germline V gene has CDR1 SGHTA and CDR2 FQGTGA. Between the trimmed V and J ends, which lost 5 bases and 2 bases, there was a span of 9 bases. The CDR3 extends over 13 amino acids. Here the CDR3 DNA reads TGTGCCAGCAGCAACAGGGCAAACACTGAAGCTTTCTTT. It yields the protein CASSNRANTEAFF.

CDR3 in amino acids: CASSQPTSGSYEQYF. Written as DNA, the CDR3 is TGCGCCAGCAGCCAACCCACTAGCGGTTCCTACGAGCAGTACTTC. The chain uses TRBV4-1 and TRBJ2-7; 8 bases agree with TRBD2. The germline gives CDR1 MGHRA, CDR2 YSYEKL. V was pared by 2 bases and J by 1 base, with 4 bases of the junction left unmatched. The CDR3 spans 15 residues.

In its sample, this clone was seen many times. The chain links TRBV27 to TRBJ2-7; D is perhaps TRBD1 (5 bases). This CDR3 has 12 amino acids. Germline CDR1 MNHEY, CDR2 SMNVEV (reference sequence). The V end lost 4 bases, the J end lost 1 base, and 5 bases lay between the germline ends. CDR3 residues: CASSSGSYEQYF. CDR3 sequence (DNA): TGTGCCAGCAGTTCAGGGTCCTACGAGCAGTACTTC.

This clone was counted ten times or more. The rearrangement links TRBV30 to TRBJ1-4, with no clear D. Trimming left V 8 bases short and J 6 bases short, with 16 bases between. The germline V gene encodes CDR1 GTSNPN and CDR2 SVGIG (reference sequence). This CDR3 has 13 residues. For the CDR3, the DNA is TGTGCCGTAACGGCGGGGAGTCATGAAAAACTGTTTTTT. Translating gives CAVTAGSHEKLFF. Variable domain in full (rest from reference TRBV30 and TRBJ1-4): SQTIHQWPATLVQPVGSPLSLECTVEGTSNPNLYWYRQAAGRGLQLLFYSVGIGQISSEVPQNLSASRPQDRQFILSSKKLLLSDSGFYLCAVTAGSHEKLFFGSGTQLSVL.

This chain uses TRBV14 with TRBJ1-2; D gene unclear. CDR1 SGHDN and CDR2 FVKESK come from the germline V gene. V was pared by 1 base and J by 7 bases, with 7 bases between. The CDR3 is 12 amino acids. CDR3 coding DNA: TGTGCCAGCAGCCAAGCCCGGTTTGGCTACACCTTC. It translates to CASSQARFGYTF. Drawing the rest from reference TRBV14 and TRBJ1-2, the complete variable domain is EAGVTQFPSHSVIEKGQTVTLRCDPISGHDNLYWYRRVMGKEIKFLLHFVKESKQDESGMPNNRFLAERTGGTYSTLKVQPAELEDSGVYFCASSQARFGYTFGSGTRLTVV.

This chain connects TRBV18 to TRBJ1-1; TRBD1 matches 9 bases. The length of the CDR3 is 12 residues. Germline loops: CDR1 KGHSH, CDR2 LQKENI. After removal of 2 bases from V and 8 bases from J, the junction contained 0 bases not matched to a gene. CDR3 nucleotides: TGTGCCAGCTCACCAGGGACAGGGGAAGCTTTCTTT. Translating it yields CASSPGTGEAFF.

This clone was counted at least ten times. The chain employs TRBV5-1 and TRBJ1-3; a possible D gene is TRBD1 (5 bases). Germline CDR1 is SGHRS and CDR2 is YFSETQ. The CDR3 runs to 15 residues. Trimming took off 0 bases at V and 2 bases at J, with 9 bases between the two ends. The CDR3 reads CASSLVAGAGNTIYF. In DNA, the CDR3 is TGCGCCAGCAGCTTGGTAGCGGGGGCTGGAAACACCATATATTTT.

J is TRBJ2-7 and V is TRBV15; a possible D gene is TRBD1 (5 bases). Trimming removed 4 bases at V and 2 bases at J, with 15 bases between. This CDR3 region has 15 residues. Germline V gene data show CDR1 as LNHNV and CDR2 as YYDKDF (reference sequence). CDR3 nucleotide sequence: TGTGCCACCAGCACGCGGACACACGAGGCCTACGAGCAGTACTTC. Its protein product is CATSTRTHEAYEQYF.

There are many counts of this clone. The CDR3 loop is CASSGTIGARNTEAFF. The DNA for the CDR3 is TGCGCCAGCAGCGGAACTATAGGGGCTCGGAACACTGAAGCTTTCTTT. The chain has TRBV5-1 and TRBJ1-1; the D gene is possibly TRBD1 (5 bases). The CDR3 has 16 amino acids. Germline CDR1 SGHRS, CDR2 YFSETQ. Trimming cost V 4 bases and J 1 base, with 17 bases left between them.

In its sample, this clone was seen many times. The rearrangement joins TRBV10-3 to TRBJ1-2; D gene unclear. Germline CDR1 ENHRY, CDR2 SYGVKD. The V gene lost 3 bases and the J gene lost 0 bases, with 8 bases spanning the gap. The CDR3 contains 14 residues. The CDR3 loop is CAISDPQANYGYTF. As DNA, the CDR3 is TGTGCCATCAGTGATCCACAAGCTAACTATGGCTACACCTTC.

This clone was detected ten times or more. The genes are TRBV2 and TRBJ2-3, with D maybe TRBD2 (6 bases). V shed 11 bases and J shed 3 bases, with 18 bases lying between them. Germline lookup yields CDR1 SNHLY and CDR2 FYNNEI. This CDR3 is built from 14 residues. CDR3 residues: CASLSIAATDTQYF. In nucleotides, the CDR3 is TGTGCCTCGCTTTCGATAGCGGCTACAGATACGCAGTATTTT.

This clone has just a few counts. The chain uses TRBV30 and TRBJ1-1; a weak D match, TRBD1 (6 bases). The ends were cut back, 7 bases at V and 6 bases at J, with 15 bases in the middle. Germline V gives CDR1 GTSNPN, CDR2 SVGIG (reference sequence). The CDR3 has 12 amino acids. CDR3 sequence reads: CAYNTGWSEAFF. CDR3 sequence (DNA): TGTGCCTACAATACAGGGTGGTCTGAAGCTTTCTTT.

This clone came up many times. V usage is TRBV28 and J usage is TRBJ1-1; D call uncertain. This CDR3 comprises 12 residues. The V gene lost 8 bases and the J gene lost 4 bases, with 11 bases spanning the gap. Germline-derived CDR1 and CDR2 are MDHEN and SYDVKM. The CDR3 protein is CASVYGGTEAFF. CDR3 DNA sequence: TGTGCCAGCGTATACGGTGGCACTGAAGCTTTCTTT.

This clone was recorded many times. The J gene is TRBJ2-7, the V gene TRBV28; D might be TRBD1 (5 bases). The CDR3 is 13 residues long. Trimming took off 5 bases at V and 3 bases at J, with 11 bases between the two ends. The germline V gene has CDR1 MDHEN and CDR2 SYDVKM. The DNA for the CDR3 is TGTGCCAGCAGTCAGGGAACCTTCTACGAGCAGTACTTC. Its protein is CASSQGTFYEQYF.